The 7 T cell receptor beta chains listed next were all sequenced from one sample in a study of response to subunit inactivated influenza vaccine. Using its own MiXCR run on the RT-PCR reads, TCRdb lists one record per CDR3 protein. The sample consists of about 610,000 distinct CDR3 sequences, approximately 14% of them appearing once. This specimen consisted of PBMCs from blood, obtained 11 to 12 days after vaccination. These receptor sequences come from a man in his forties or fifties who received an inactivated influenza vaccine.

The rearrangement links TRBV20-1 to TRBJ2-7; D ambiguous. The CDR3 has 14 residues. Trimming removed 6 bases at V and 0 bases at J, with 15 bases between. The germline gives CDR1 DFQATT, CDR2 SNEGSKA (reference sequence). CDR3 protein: CSAPDAYSSYEQYF. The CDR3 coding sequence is TGCAGTGCCCCAGACGCGTACAGCTCCTACGAGCAGTACTTC.

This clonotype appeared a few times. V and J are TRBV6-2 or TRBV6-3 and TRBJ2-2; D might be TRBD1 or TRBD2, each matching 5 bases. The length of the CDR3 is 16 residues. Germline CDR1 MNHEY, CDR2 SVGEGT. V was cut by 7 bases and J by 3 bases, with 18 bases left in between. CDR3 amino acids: CASTTYGGRYTGELFF. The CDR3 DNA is TGTGCCAGCACTACGTATGGGGGAAGGTACACCGGGGAGCTGTTTTTT.

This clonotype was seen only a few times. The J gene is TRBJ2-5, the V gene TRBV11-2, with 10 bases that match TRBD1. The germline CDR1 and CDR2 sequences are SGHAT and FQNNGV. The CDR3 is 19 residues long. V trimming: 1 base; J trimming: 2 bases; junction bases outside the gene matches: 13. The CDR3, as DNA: TGTGCCAGCAGCTTAGGGACAGGGGGGGTTAGCCGCTTACAAGAGACCCAGTACTTC. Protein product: CASSLGTGGVSRLQETQYF.

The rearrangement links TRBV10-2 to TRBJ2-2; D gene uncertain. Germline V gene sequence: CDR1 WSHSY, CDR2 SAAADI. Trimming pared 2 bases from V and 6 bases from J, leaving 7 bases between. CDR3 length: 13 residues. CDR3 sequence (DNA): TGCGCCAGCAGTGAGGACTTTTCCGGGGAGCTGTTTTTT. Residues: CASSEDFSGELFF.

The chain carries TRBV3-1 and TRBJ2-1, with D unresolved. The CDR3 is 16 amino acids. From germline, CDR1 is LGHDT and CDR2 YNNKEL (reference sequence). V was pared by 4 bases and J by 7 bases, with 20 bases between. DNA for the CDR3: TGTGCCAGCAGCCCAAACCTCCAGCTTCCTACGAATGAGCAGTTCTTC. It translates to CASSPNLQLPTNEQFF.

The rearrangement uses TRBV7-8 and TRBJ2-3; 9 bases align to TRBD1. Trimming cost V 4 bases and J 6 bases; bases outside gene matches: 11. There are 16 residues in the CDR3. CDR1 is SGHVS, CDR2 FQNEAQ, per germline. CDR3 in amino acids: CASSSPNRGLFDTQYF. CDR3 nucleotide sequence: TGTGCCAGCAGCTCCCCAAACAGGGGGCTGTTTGATACGCAGTATTTT.

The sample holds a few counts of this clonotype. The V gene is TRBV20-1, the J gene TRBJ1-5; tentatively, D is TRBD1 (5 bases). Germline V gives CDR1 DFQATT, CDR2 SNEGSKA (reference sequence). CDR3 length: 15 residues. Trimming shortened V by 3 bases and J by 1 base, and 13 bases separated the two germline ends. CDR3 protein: CSASPAGRSNQPQHF. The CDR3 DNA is TGCAGTGCTAGTCCGGCAGGGCGAAGCAATCAGCCCCAGCATTTT.